The next 5 T cell receptor beta chains were all read from a single sample in a study of blood T cell repertoires in COVID-19. Only in-frame clones appear in the TCRdb table, and some are missing; sequencing was by immunoSEQ multiplex PCR. The repertoire includes 100,000 or so clones, approximately 76% of them detected once, and approximately 19% sits in the top ten. Sequenced sample: peripheral blood. The receptors shown here come from a woman aged 65 to 85 with acute or convalescent COVID-19.

This chain links TRBV2 with TRBJ1-1, with D hard to call. Trimming removed 4 bases at V and 1 base at J, with 7 bases between. Germline assignment: CDR1 SNHLY and CDR2 FYNNEI. The CDR3 runs 13 residues. CDR3 nucleotide sequence: TGTGCCAGCAGTGGCGACACGAACACTGAAGCTTTCTTT. This encodes CASSGDTNTEAFF.

This clone appeared a few times. The chain is built from TRBV19 and TRBJ1-3; TRBD1 aligns across 8 bases. Unmatched junction bases numbered 10, after V lost 2 bases and J lost 1 base. CDR3 length: 18 amino acids. Germline lookup yields CDR1 LNHDA and CDR2 SQIVND (reference sequence). CDR3 sequence: CASSIPPRQGSSGNTIYF. CDR3 nucleotides: TGTGCCAGTAGTATACCCCCCCGACAGGGGAGTTCTGGAAACACCATATATTTT. The full variable domain, completed using reference TRBV19 and TRBJ1-3, is DGGITQSPKYLFRKEGQNVTLSCEQNLNHDAMYWYRQDPGQGLRLIYYSQIVNDFQKGDIAEGYSVSREKKESFPLTVTSAQKNPTAFYLCASSIPPRQGSSGNTIYFGEGSWLTVV.

V is TRBV11-2 and J is TRBJ1-1, with D perhaps matching TRBD1 (6 bases). CDR1 and CDR2 (germline): SGHAT, FQNNGV. V dropped 2 bases and J dropped 3 bases, with 13 bases sitting between them. The CDR3 consists of 15 residues. The CDR3 loop reads CASSLTYAGDTEAFF. Here the CDR3 DNA reads TGTGCCAGCAGCTTAACGTACGCAGGGGACACTGAAGCTTTCTTT. The entire variable domain, with the rest obtained from reference TRBV11-2 and TRBJ1-1, is as follows: EAGVAQSPRYKIIEKRQSVAFWCNPISGHATLYWYQQILGQGPKLLIQFQNNGVVDDSQLPKDRFSAERLKGVDSTLKIQPAKLEDSAVYLCASSLTYAGDTEAFFGQGTRLTVV.

This chain joins TRBV29-1 and TRBJ2-7; D is perhaps TRBD1 (5 bases). Germline CDR1 SQVTM, CDR2 ANQGSEA. The CDR3 is made up of 12 amino acids. V shed 1 base and J shed 10 bases, with 14 bases lying between them. CDR3 bases: TGCAGCGTTGAAGGCGTAGGAAGGGGCCAGTACTTC. Translation gives CSVEGVGRGQYF.

For the CDR3, the DNA is TGTGCCAGCAGCCAAGAAGGGACAGGGGTTTTGAAACTGTTTTTT. Translating it yields CASSQEGTGVLKLFF. The rearrangement uses TRBV4-2 and TRBJ1-4; 10 bases are shared with TRBD1. CDR3 length: 15 residues. Germline V gene data show CDR1 as LGHNA and CDR2 as YNFKEQ. The V and J ends lost 0 bases and 11 bases, in that order; junction bases with no gene match: 6.